The sequence of this TCR beta chain was determined in a study of blood T cell repertoires in COVID-19. The table came from immunoSEQ multiplex PCR; TCRdb's copy has only in-frame clones and leaves some out. This sample carries approximately 260,000 clones, about nine tenths of them seen once, and the ten largest clones take approximately 1.8%. The CDR3 has 15 residues. Trimming cost V 1 base and J 2 bases, with 6 bases left between them. Germline CDR1 is MNHEY and CDR2 is SMNVEV (reference sequence). This sequence was found in a woman aged 60-75 years who had recovered from COVID-19. The chain recombines TRBV27 with TRBJ1-6, with D uncertain. Sample: PBMCs or T cells enriched from blood (not recorded which). The CDR3 DNA sequence: TGTGCCAGCAGTTTATATGGGCCCTATAATTCACCCCTCCACTTT. Amino acid sequence: CASSLYGPYNSPLHF.